The 10 T cell receptor beta chains listed next were all sequenced from one sample in a study of regulatory T cells in long-lasting Graves disease. HTBI primers from iRepertoire and Arm-PCR of CDR3 regions yielded the TCR beta libraries. TCRdb re-called the multiplex PCR reads with MiXCR, one entry per CDR3 protein. Of some 470,000 distinct CDR3 sequences in the sample, 20% to 25% were seen once. The time point was: persistent/refractory GD, antithyroid drugs over 5 years with positive TRAb. There was RNA extracted from PBMCs, and the TCR library was made from it. The sequences come from peripheral blood mononuclear cells (PBMCs), collected when the disease was refractory, from a patient treated with antithyroid drugs. Receptors were obtained from a female donor with Graves disease.

This rearrangement joins TRBV7-9 to TRBJ1-5; D is unresolved. Germline V gene lookup returns CDR1 SEHNR and CDR2 FQNEAQ (reference sequence). Deletions cut 2 bases from V and 4 bases from J, with 12 bases between. The CDR3 extends over 15 amino acids. CDR3 nucleotide sequence: TGTGCCAGCAGCTTAAGTGGGGAGAGAAATCAGCCCCAGCATTTT. This encodes CASSLSGERNQPQHF.

This clonotype was found once. This may come from a read error, since a much larger clone is one base off. The J gene is TRBJ1-1, the V gene TRBV3-1; maybe TRBD1 (5 bases). Trimming removed 4 bases at V and 5 bases at J, with 17 bases between. This CDR3 is built from 15 residues. Germline V gene lookup returns CDR1 LGHDT and CDR2 YNNKEL (reference sequence). CDR3 in amino acids: CASSRDGGGGTEAFF. In DNA form, the CDR3 reads TGTGCCAGCAGCCGAGACGGTGGGGGAGGGACTGAAGCTTTCTTT.

In this sample, this clonotype turned up a few times. Relative to the germline gene, one junction end is altered; a read error may explain this. The chain joins TRBV11-3 to TRBJ2-7, with a weak D call TRBD2 (5 bases). The length of the CDR3 is 12 residues. Germline-derived CDR1 and CDR2 are SGHNT and YENEEA. This CDR3 is CASSPREAGQHF. The CDR3 nucleotides are TGTGCCAGCAGCCCTCGGGAAGCCGGGCAGCACTTC.

This clonotype came up a few times. This chain joins TRBV4-3 and TRBJ1-1, with D possibly matching TRBD1 (6 bases). Looked up from germline, CDR1 is LGHNA and CDR2 is YSLEER. Trimming pared 4 bases from V and 3 bases from J, leaving 15 bases between. This CDR3 contains 15 residues. The CDR3 bases are TGCGCCAGCAGCCCGACGTGGGCAGGGGACACTGAAGCTTTCTTT. It encodes CASSPTWAGDTEAFF.

The V gene is TRBV7-9, the J gene TRBJ1-4; D possibly corresponds to TRBD1 (5 bases). Germline V gene data show CDR1 as SEHNR and CDR2 as FQNEAQ (reference sequence). The CDR3 extends over 16 amino acids. Between the trimmed V and J ends, which lost 5 bases and 3 bases, there was a span of 16 bases. The CDR3 spells CASSGRGRPANEKLFF. The DNA for the CDR3 is TGTGCCAGCAGCGGGCGGGGCAGGCCCGCTAATGAAAAACTGTTTTTT.

This clonotype has only a few counts. The V call is TRBV28, the J call TRBJ2-2; D possibly matches TRBD1 or TRBD2 (5 bases each). This CDR3 contains 16 residues. Germline values: CDR1 MDHEN, CDR2 SYDVKM. V was pared by 6 bases and J by 5 bases, with 19 bases between. The CDR3 nucleotides read TGTGCCAGCAGGTCACGGGACGGAGGAAGGACCGGGGAGCTGTTTTTT. Translation gives CASRSRDGGRTGELFF.

This clonotype was seen a few times. A read error may be the cause here, since a much bigger clone is one base away. The rearrangement uses TRBV2 and TRBJ1-5; 7 bases align to TRBD1. V lost 7 bases and J lost 5; bases outside the gene matches: 11. The CDR3 consists of 15 residues. The germline V gene has CDR1 SNHLY and CDR2 FYNNEI. CDR3 DNA: TGTGCCAGCATGAGTTCCGCAGGGGGACATCAGCCCCAGCATTTT. It specifies CASMSSAGGHQPQHF.

This clonotype was seen ten or more times. The CDR3 region has the DNA TGCGCCAGCAGCATGAGTGCTGGGTCCTACGAGCAGTACTTC. This gives the protein CASSMSAGSYEQYF. The rearrangement links TRBV5-1 to TRBJ2-7; no firm D call. The CDR3 totals 14 residues. Trimming pared 4 bases from V and 1 base from J, leaving 12 bases between. Germline V gene lookup returns CDR1 SGHRS and CDR2 YFSETQ.

This clonotype has more than one count but fewer than ten. The chain carries TRBV5-1 and TRBJ2-5; 12 nucleotides agree with TRBD2. The CDR3 length is 16 residues. CDR1 is SGHRS, CDR2 YFSETQ, per germline. The trim removed 2 bases at V and 3 bases at J, leaving 5 bases unmatched. The CDR3 loop reads CASSLGLAGTKETQYF. CDR3 in DNA: TGCGCCAGCAGCTTAGGACTAGCGGGAACAAAAGAGACCCAGTACTTC.

The table lists this clonotype with a few counts. V usage is TRBV19 and J usage is TRBJ1-5; 9 nucleotides match TRBD1. The CDR3 runs to 19 residues. Germline-derived CDR1 and CDR2 are LNHDA and SQIVND (reference sequence). Trimming cost V 5 bases and J 1 base; bases outside gene matches: 15. This CDR3 reads CASSLHPGQGSGSNQPQHF. DNA of the CDR3: TGTGCCAGTAGTCTTCATCCGGGACAGGGTAGTGGAAGCAATCAGCCCCAGCATTTT.